Listed below are T cell receptor beta chains from one sample, sequenced in a study of T cell responses to AZD1222 COVID-19 vaccine. This table comes from immunoSEQ multiplex PCR, and its TCRdb copy is limited to in-frame clones, with some not included. This sample has about 120,000 clones, with around 87% found just once. The specimen comprised peripheral blood, sampled on day 0 of AZD1222 vaccination. All receptors come from an adult in good health. Each CDR3 is given with its conserved first and last residue. The D gene is left open where the match is weak. Part of the rows lack a size; the others show once, few, many or a class for expanded clones.

j_call: TRBJ2-1; d_call: TRBD2; clone_size: NA; v_call: TRBV7-2; cdr3_nt: TGTGCCAGCAGCTTAGCATCTAGCGGTTCCTACAATGAGCAGTTCTTC; cdr3_aa: CASSLASSGSYNEQFF
j_call: TRBJ1-5; d_call: TRBD1; clone_size: few; v_call: TRBV2; cdr3_nt: TGTGCCAGCAGTGCCGACAGGGGAATTAGCAATCAGCCCCAGCATTTT; cdr3_aa: CASSADRGISNQPQHF
j_call: TRBJ1-1; d_call: NA; clone_size: NA; v_call: TRBV18; cdr3_nt: TGTGCCAGCTCACGCGCCGCAAACACTGAAGCTTTCTTT; cdr3_aa: CASSRAANTEAFF
j_call: TRBJ2-5; d_call: NA; clone_size: NA; v_call: TRBV11-2; cdr3_nt: TGTGCCAGCAGCTCGGGACTGCAAGAGACCCAGTACTTC; cdr3_aa: CASSSGLQETQYF
j_call: TRBJ1-4; d_call: NA; clone_size: once; v_call: TRBV29-1; cdr3_nt: TGCAGCGTTAGCCCCAGTGGTGAAAAACTGTTTTTT; cdr3_aa: CSVSPSGEKLFF
j_call: TRBJ1-1; d_call: NA; clone_size: NA; v_call: TRBV4-3; cdr3_nt: TGCGCCAGCAGCCAAGTTCGGGGTATGAACACTGAAGCTTTCTTT; cdr3_aa: CASSQVRGMNTEAFF
j_call: TRBJ2-7; d_call: NA; clone_size: NA; v_call: TRBV7-2; cdr3_nt: TGTGCCAGCAGCTTGCGGCGGGATACCTACGAGCAGTACTTC; cdr3_aa: CASSLRRDTYEQYF
j_call: TRBJ1-2; d_call: TRBD1; clone_size: NA; v_call: TRBV7-9; cdr3_nt: TGTGCCAGCAGCTCACAGGGGAACTATGGCTACACCTTC; cdr3_aa: CASSSQGNYGYTF
j_call: TRBJ2-1; d_call: NA; clone_size: NA; v_call: TRBV14; cdr3_nt: TGTGCCAGCAGCCAAGGGCCTCCTTCCCTCAATGAGCAGTTCTTC; cdr3_aa: CASSQGPPSLNEQFF
j_call: TRBJ1-1; d_call: NA; clone_size: once; v_call: TRBV2; cdr3_nt: TGTGCCAGCGGCGGACAGAACACTGAAGCTTTCTTT; cdr3_aa: CASGGQNTEAFF
j_call: TRBJ1-3; d_call: NA; clone_size: NA; v_call: TRBV6-1; cdr3_nt: TGTGCCAGCAGTGAATTTTCTGGAAACACCATATATTTT; cdr3_aa: CASSEFSGNTIYF
j_call: TRBJ2-2; d_call: TRBD2; clone_size: NA; v_call: TRBV27; cdr3_nt: TGTGCCAGCAGTCTTTACGGGACTAGCGAGGGGTCCGGGGAGCTGTTTTTT; cdr3_aa: CASSLYGTSEGSGELFF
j_call: TRBJ1-5; d_call: TRBD1; clone_size: NA; v_call: TRBV11-1; cdr3_nt: TGTGCCAGCAGCTTAGATGGGACAGGGGACCAGCCCCAGCATTTT; cdr3_aa: CASSLDGTGDQPQHF
j_call: TRBJ1-2; d_call: TRBD1; clone_size: NA; v_call: TRBV28; cdr3_nt: TGTGCCAGCAGTGCAGGGGGGCGCGGCTACACCTTC; cdr3_aa: CASSAGGRGYTF
j_call: TRBJ2-5; d_call: NA; clone_size: NA; v_call: TRBV6-1; cdr3_nt: TGTGCCAGCAGTCCGGGTCGAGAGACCCAGTACTTC; cdr3_aa: CASSPGRETQYF
j_call: TRBJ2-3; d_call: NA; clone_size: NA; v_call: TRBV2; cdr3_nt: TGTGCCAGCCGTAGTCTCCGACTCGCGGTAACAGATACGCAGTATTTT; cdr3_aa: CASRSLRLAVTDTQYF
j_call: TRBJ2-7; d_call: TRBD2; clone_size: NA; v_call: TRBV5-5; cdr3_nt: TGTGCCAGCAGCTTAGATCTAGCGGGGGTCTACGAGCAGTACTTC; cdr3_aa: CASSLDLAGVYEQYF
j_call: TRBJ1-3; d_call: NA; clone_size: NA; v_call: TRBV28; cdr3_nt: TGTGCCAGCAGTTCGGGGGGGGCCGGGAAAGGAAACACCATATATTTT; cdr3_aa: CASSSGGAGKGNTIYF
j_call: TRBJ2-1; d_call: NA; clone_size: once; v_call: TRBV18; cdr3_nt: TGTGCCAGCTCCCCTATGAGGAATGAGCAGTTCTTC; cdr3_aa: CASSPMRNEQFF
j_call: TRBJ1-1; d_call: TRBD1; clone_size: NA; v_call: TRBV19; cdr3_nt: TGTGCCAGTAGTCCTCGGACAGGACCCTTTGAAGCTTTCTTT; cdr3_aa: CASSPRTGPFEAFF
j_call: TRBJ2-7; d_call: NA; clone_size: NA; v_call: TRBV28; cdr3_nt: TGTGCCAGCACCTCGAGTGGACTCCTCTACGAGCAGTACTTC; cdr3_aa: CASTSSGLLYEQYF
j_call: TRBJ2-1; d_call: TRBD2; clone_size: NA; v_call: TRBV27; cdr3_nt: TGTGCCAGCACCCTCCGGGGGAGGGTTAATGAGCAGTTCTTC; cdr3_aa: CASTLRGRVNEQFF
j_call: TRBJ1-3; d_call: NA; clone_size: NA; v_call: TRBV19; cdr3_nt: TGTGCCAGTGCCGACGTCTCTGGAAACACCATATATTTT; cdr3_aa: CASADVSGNTIYF
j_call: TRBJ1-5; d_call: NA; clone_size: NA; v_call: TRBV7-2; cdr3_nt: TGTGCCAGCAGCTTGTTTAGGGGACAGCCCCAGCATTTT; cdr3_aa: CASSLFRGQPQHF
j_call: TRBJ2-1; d_call: NA; clone_size: NA; v_call: TRBV29-1; cdr3_nt: TGCAGCGTTCAAGGGGGGGTGTACAATGAGCAGTTCTTC; cdr3_aa: CSVQGGVYNEQFF
j_call: TRBJ1-1; d_call: NA; clone_size: NA; v_call: TRBV5-5; cdr3_nt: TGTGCCAGCAGCTGGGGGGCAGGGGAAGCTTTCTTT; cdr3_aa: CASSWGAGEAFF
j_call: TRBJ2-2; d_call: NA; clone_size: NA; v_call: TRBV5-1; cdr3_nt: TGCGCCAGCAGGGGAAAGACAGGAAACACCGGGGAGCTGTTTTTT; cdr3_aa: CASRGKTGNTGELFF
j_call: TRBJ1-4; d_call: NA; clone_size: NA; v_call: TRBV11-1; cdr3_nt: TGTGCCAGCAGCCGACCTAATGAAAAACTGTTTTTT; cdr3_aa: CASSRPNEKLFF
j_call: TRBJ1-5; d_call: NA; clone_size: NA; v_call: TRBV7-6; cdr3_nt: TGTGCCAGCAGCTTAAGGGAGGGGAGGAATCAGCCCCAGCATTTT; cdr3_aa: CASSLREGRNQPQHF
j_call: TRBJ2-7; d_call: NA; clone_size: many; v_call: TRBV5-8; cdr3_nt: TGTGCCAGCAGCACGTCGGACTTCTACGAGCAGTACTTC; cdr3_aa: CASSTSDFYEQYF
j_call: TRBJ1-2; d_call: NA; clone_size: NA; v_call: TRBV19; cdr3_nt: TGTGCCAGTAGTATACAGATATCCTATGGCTACACCTTC; cdr3_aa: CASSIQISYGYTF
j_call: TRBJ2-2; d_call: NA; clone_size: NA; v_call: TRBV27; cdr3_nt: TGTGCCAGCAGACCCCAGGGTCGGGCGATGGGAGTGGAGCTGTTTTTT; cdr3_aa: CASRPQGRAMGVELFF
j_call: TRBJ2-3; d_call: NA; clone_size: once; v_call: TRBV9; cdr3_nt: TGTGCCAGCAGCGTAGACGGGCCAAATCGTGAGCAGTATTTT; cdr3_aa: CASSVDGPNREQYF
j_call: TRBJ1-1; d_call: NA; clone_size: NA; v_call: TRBV6-1; cdr3_nt: TGTGCCAGCAGTGAAGTCCGGGCGAACACTGAAGCTTTCTTT; cdr3_aa: CASSEVRANTEAFF
j_call: TRBJ1-1; d_call: TRBD1; clone_size: NA; v_call: TRBV5-4; cdr3_nt: TGTGCCAGCAGCTTCCGACAGGGGTGGGACACTGAAGCTTTCTTT; cdr3_aa: CASSFRQGWDTEAFF
j_call: TRBJ1-2; d_call: TRBD1; clone_size: NA; v_call: TRBV18; cdr3_nt: TGTGCCAGCTCAACCGTTGCGACAGGGTCCGAAGGCTACACCTTC; cdr3_aa: CASSTVATGSEGYTF
j_call: TRBJ1-2; d_call: NA; clone_size: once; v_call: TRBV18; cdr3_nt: TGTGCCAGCTCACCATCACCGGGAGGGATGAACTATGGCTACACCTTC; cdr3_aa: CASSPSPGGMNYGYTF
j_call: TRBJ2-7; d_call: TRBD2; clone_size: NA; v_call: TRBV27; cdr3_nt: TGTGCCAGCACCTCGGGACTAGCGGGAGGCGAGCAGTACTTC; cdr3_aa: CASTSGLAGGEQYF
j_call: TRBJ1-1; d_call: NA; clone_size: NA; v_call: TRBV2; cdr3_nt: TGTGCCAGCAGCGACCGGGAAAACACTGAAGCTTTCTTT; cdr3_aa: CASSDRENTEAFF
j_call: TRBJ2-7; d_call: TRBD1; clone_size: NA; v_call: TRBV11-2; cdr3_nt: TGTGCCAGCAGCTTAGTGATAGGACAGGGGGCCTACGAGCAGTACTTC; cdr3_aa: CASSLVIGQGAYEQYF
j_call: TRBJ2-5; d_call: TRBD1; clone_size: once; v_call: TRBV5-1; cdr3_nt: TGCGCCAGCAGCTTGGCCGGGACAGGGTCAGAGACCCAGTACTTC; cdr3_aa: CASSLAGTGSETQYF
j_call: TRBJ2-3; d_call: NA; clone_size: once; v_call: TRBV28; cdr3_nt: TGTGCCAGCAGTTTACAAGGAGGACGAGATACGCAGTATTTT; cdr3_aa: CASSLQGGRDTQYF